This is a list of T cell receptor beta chains from one sample in a study of blood T cell repertoires in COVID-19. TCRdb keeps only in-frame clones here, not all; method: immunoSEQ multiplex PCR. The table shows 150,000 or so clones, with 80% to 90% occurring only once. The sequenced sample was peripheral blood. Every receptor here comes from an older woman with COVID-19, enrolled during active disease. The CDR3 runs from the conserved cysteine through the conserved F or W. The order of the fields is J gene, CDR3 length, D gene, V gene, clone size, CDR3 protein, CDR3 DNA. The D gene is left open where the match is weak. The size entry is marked missing in some rows and otherwise reads once, few, many or a size class.

j_call: TRBJ1-2
cdr3_length: 16
d_call: TRBD1
v_call: TRBV19
clone_size: NA
cdr3_aa: CASSSRDRGPIYGYTF
cdr3_nt: TGTGCCAGTAGTAGCCGGGACAGGGGCCCCATCTATGGCTACACCTTC

j_call: TRBJ2-4
cdr3_length: 15
d_call: TRBD1
v_call: TRBV30
clone_size: once
cdr3_aa: CAWSARTGEGNIQYF
cdr3_nt: TGTGCCTGGAGTGCCCGGACAGGGGAAGGAAACATTCAGTACTTC

j_call: TRBJ1-1
cdr3_length: 11
d_call: NA
v_call: TRBV6-5
clone_size: NA
cdr3_aa: CASSYLSEAFF
cdr3_nt: TGTGCCAGCAGTTACCTATCTGAAGCTTTCTTT

j_call: TRBJ2-3
cdr3_length: 13
d_call: TRBD2
v_call: TRBV29-1
clone_size: NA
cdr3_aa: CSGAGEVTDTQYF
cdr3_nt: TGCAGCGGAGCGGGGGAGGTCACAGATACGCAGTATTTT

j_call: TRBJ2-4
cdr3_length: 14
d_call: NA
v_call: TRBV7-9
clone_size: NA
cdr3_aa: CASSPRGAKNIQYF
cdr3_nt: TGTGCCAGCAGCCCCCGAGGAGCCAAAAACATTCAGTACTTC

j_call: TRBJ2-1
cdr3_length: 12
d_call: NA
v_call: TRBV12-3/TRBV12-4
clone_size: NA
cdr3_aa: CASRAVYNEQFF
cdr3_nt: TGTGCCAGCAGGGCGGTTTACAATGAGCAGTTCTTC

j_call: TRBJ1-5
cdr3_length: 15
d_call: TRBD1
v_call: TRBV6-6
clone_size: NA
cdr3_aa: CASSRDRAGNQPQHF
cdr3_nt: TGTGCCAGCAGCAGGGACAGGGCAGGTAATCAGCCCCAGCATTTT

j_call: TRBJ2-2
cdr3_length: 16
d_call: TRBD2
v_call: TRBV5-5
clone_size: NA
cdr3_aa: CASSTSSGINTGELFF
cdr3_nt: TGTGCCAGCAGCACCAGTAGCGGGATTAACACCGGGGAGCTGTTTTTT

j_call: TRBJ1-6
cdr3_length: 17
d_call: TRBD1
v_call: TRBV5-4
clone_size: NA
cdr3_aa: CASSADRASSYNSPLHF
cdr3_nt: TGTGCCAGCAGCGCGGACAGGGCCTCCTCCTATAATTCACCCCTCCACTTT

j_call: TRBJ1-2
cdr3_length: 16
d_call: TRBD1
v_call: TRBV7-2
clone_size: NA
cdr3_aa: CASSLVPGQGNYGYTF
cdr3_nt: TGTGCCAGCAGCTTAGTCCCTGGACAGGGTAACTATGGCTACACCTTC

j_call: TRBJ1-5
cdr3_length: 18
d_call: NA
v_call: TRBV12-1
clone_size: NA
cdr3_aa: CASSTCGDSLYSNQPQHF
cdr3_nt: TGTGCCAGCAGCACGTGTGGGGACAGCCTTTATAGCAATCAGCCCCAGCATTTT

j_call: TRBJ2-1
cdr3_length: 16
d_call: TRBD2
v_call: TRBV7-6
clone_size: NA
cdr3_aa: CASSLVGTSLGDEQFF
cdr3_nt: TGTGCCAGCAGCTTAGTCGGGACTAGTCTGGGCGATGAGCAGTTCTTC

j_call: TRBJ2-3
cdr3_length: 16
d_call: NA
v_call: TRBV2
clone_size: NA
cdr3_aa: CASSEEFLISTDTQYF
cdr3_nt: TGTGCCAGCAGTGAGGAGTTCCTTATCAGCACAGATACGCAGTATTTT

j_call: TRBJ1-1
cdr3_length: 15
d_call: NA
v_call: TRBV10-3
clone_size: once
cdr3_aa: CAISEREGMNTEAFF
cdr3_nt: TGTGCCATCAGTGAGAGAGAGGGCATGAACACTGAAGCTTTCTTT

j_call: TRBJ1-1
cdr3_length: 17
d_call: TRBD1
v_call: TRBV5-1
clone_size: NA
cdr3_aa: CASSLLHRGEMNTEAFF
cdr3_nt: TGCGCCAGCAGCTTGCTCCACAGGGGGGAGATGAACACTGAAGCTTTCTTT

j_call: TRBJ2-1
cdr3_length: 17
d_call: NA
v_call: TRBV10-3
clone_size: NA
cdr3_aa: CAISGPSDLNSYNEQFF
cdr3_nt: TGTGCCATCAGCGGACCGTCGGACTTAAACTCCTACAATGAGCAGTTCTTC

j_call: TRBJ1-6
cdr3_length: 20
d_call: TRBD1
v_call: TRBV10-1
clone_size: NA
cdr3_aa: CASLIPYMVALTGSGSPLHF
cdr3_nt: TGCGCCAGTCTAATCCCTTATATGGTCGCCCTGACAGGGTCAGGTTCACCCCTCCACTTT

j_call: TRBJ1-1
cdr3_length: 17
d_call: NA
v_call: TRBV19
clone_size: NA
cdr3_aa: CASSIVGVRSVWDEAFF
cdr3_nt: TGTGCCAGTAGTATAGTAGGGGTCCGGTCAGTCTGGGATGAAGCTTTCTTT

j_call: TRBJ2-7
cdr3_length: 16
d_call: TRBD1
v_call: TRBV6-2/TRBV6-3
clone_size: NA
cdr3_aa: CASSEDPGQKYYEQYF
cdr3_nt: TGTGCCAGCAGCGAGGACCCGGGACAGAAATACTACGAGCAGTACTTC

j_call: TRBJ1-4
cdr3_length: 16
d_call: TRBD1
v_call: TRBV24-1
clone_size: NA
cdr3_aa: CATSDKHRGRVGKLFF
cdr3_nt: TGTGCCACCAGTGATAAACACAGGGGGCGGGTAGGGAAACTGTTTTTT

j_call: TRBJ2-3
cdr3_length: 13
d_call: TRBD2
v_call: TRBV5-1
clone_size: once
cdr3_aa: CASSFGLADTQYF
cdr3_nt: TGCGCCAGCAGCTTCGGACTAGCGGATACGCAGTATTTT

j_call: TRBJ1-3
cdr3_length: 15
d_call: TRBD1
v_call: TRBV3-1/TRBV3-2
clone_size: NA
cdr3_aa: CASSRGTGRANTIYF
cdr3_nt: TGTGCCAGCAGCCGGGGGACAGGGAGGGCAAACACCATATATTTT

j_call: TRBJ2-3
cdr3_length: 16
d_call: NA
v_call: TRBV19
clone_size: NA
cdr3_aa: CASNRGGALSTDTQYF
cdr3_nt: TGTGCCTCTAACCGAGGGGGGGCACTTAGCACAGATACGCAGTATTTT

j_call: TRBJ1-2
cdr3_length: 15
d_call: NA
v_call: TRBV5-1
clone_size: few
cdr3_aa: CASSLFTGSDYGYTF
cdr3_nt: TGCGCCAGCAGCTTGTTCACAGGCAGTGACTATGGCTACACCTTC

j_call: TRBJ2-7
cdr3_length: 15
d_call: NA
v_call: TRBV11-1
clone_size: NA
cdr3_aa: CASSLDAGATYEQYF
cdr3_nt: TGTGCCAGCAGCTTAGATGCGGGGGCCACCTACGAGCAGTACTTC

j_call: TRBJ2-7
cdr3_length: 15
d_call: TRBD1
v_call: TRBV6-5
clone_size: NA
cdr3_aa: CASRGATGLGQEQYF
cdr3_nt: TGTGCCAGCAGGGGGGCGACAGGGCTGGGTCAAGAGCAGTACTTC

j_call: TRBJ2-2
cdr3_length: 14
d_call: TRBD1
v_call: TRBV24-1
clone_size: NA
cdr3_aa: CATMGQGATGELFF
cdr3_nt: TGTGCCACCATGGGACAGGGGGCGACCGGGGAGCTGTTTTTT

j_call: TRBJ2-4
cdr3_length: 17
d_call: TRBD2
v_call: TRBV4-2
clone_size: few
cdr3_aa: CASSQASGGRAKNIQYF
cdr3_nt: TGTGCCAGCAGCCAAGCCTCGGGGGGACGAGCCAAAAACATTCAGTACTTC

j_call: TRBJ2-3
cdr3_length: 16
d_call: TRBD2
v_call: TRBV10-3
clone_size: NA
cdr3_aa: CAISESGSGATDTQYF
cdr3_nt: TGTGCCATCAGTGAGTCAGGTAGCGGGGCCACAGATACGCAGTATTTT

j_call: TRBJ1-2
cdr3_length: 16
d_call: TRBD1
v_call: TRBV7-2
clone_size: NA
cdr3_aa: CASSLASGQRDYGYTF
cdr3_nt: TGTGCCAGCAGCTTAGCATCGGGACAGAGAGACTATGGCTACACCTTC

j_call: TRBJ1-1
cdr3_length: 13
d_call: NA
v_call: TRBV27
clone_size: NA
cdr3_aa: CASSHVEATEAFF
cdr3_nt: TGTGCCAGCAGTCACGTCGAGGCGACTGAAGCTTTCTTT

j_call: TRBJ2-1
cdr3_length: 15
d_call: NA
v_call: TRBV7-3
clone_size: NA
cdr3_aa: CASSLASSSYNEQFF
cdr3_nt: TGTGCCAGCAGCTTAGCTTCTAGCTCCTACAATGAGCAGTTCTTC

j_call: TRBJ2-1
cdr3_length: 15
d_call: TRBD1
v_call: TRBV11-3
clone_size: NA
cdr3_aa: CASSLGTGGYNEQFF
cdr3_nt: TGTGCCAGCAGCCTCGGGACAGGGGGCTACAATGAGCAGTTCTTC

j_call: TRBJ2-2
cdr3_length: 16
d_call: NA
v_call: TRBV5-1
clone_size: NA
cdr3_aa: CASSLTGGGNTGELFF
cdr3_nt: TGCGCCAGCAGCTTGACGGGGGGCGGCAACACCGGGGAGCTGTTTTTT

j_call: TRBJ1-2
cdr3_length: 14
d_call: NA
v_call: TRBV30
clone_size: few
cdr3_aa: CAWSMKLANYGYTF
cdr3_nt: TGTGCCTGGAGTATGAAACTAGCTAACTATGGCTACACCTTC

j_call: TRBJ1-2
cdr3_length: 13
d_call: NA
v_call: TRBV6-5
clone_size: NA
cdr3_aa: CASTFQGNYGYTF
cdr3_nt: TGTGCCAGCACCTTCCAGGGCAACTATGGCTACACCTTC

j_call: TRBJ1-3
cdr3_length: 15
d_call: NA
v_call: TRBV19
clone_size: few
cdr3_aa: CASTSPGFYGNTIYF
cdr3_nt: TGTGCCAGTACCTCCCCTGGATTTTACGGGAACACCATATATTTT

j_call: TRBJ2-5
cdr3_length: 14
d_call: NA
v_call: TRBV5-8
clone_size: few
cdr3_aa: CASSLGLMQETQYF
cdr3_nt: TGTGCCAGCAGCTTGGGTTTAATGCAAGAGACCCAGTACTTC

j_call: TRBJ1-1
cdr3_length: 14
d_call: TRBD1
v_call: TRBV28
clone_size: NA
cdr3_aa: CASRQGQGAAEAFF
cdr3_nt: TGTGCCAGCAGGCAGGGACAGGGAGCGGCTGAAGCTTTCTTT

j_call: TRBJ2-1
cdr3_length: 15
d_call: TRBD2
v_call: TRBV4-3
clone_size: NA
cdr3_aa: CASSQGTSGYNEQFF
cdr3_nt: TGCGCCAGCAGCCAAGGGACTAGCGGGTACAATGAGCAGTTCTTC

j_call: TRBJ1-1
cdr3_length: 14
d_call: TRBD1
v_call: TRBV7-2
clone_size: NA
cdr3_aa: CASSKTGGVAEAFF
cdr3_nt: TGTGCCAGCAGCAAAACAGGGGGCGTCGCTGAAGCTTTCTTT

j_call: TRBJ1-3
cdr3_length: 14
d_call: NA
v_call: TRBV9
clone_size: NA
cdr3_aa: CASSATGSGNTIYF
cdr3_nt: TGTGCCAGCAGCGCAACAGGATCCGGAAACACCATATATTTT

j_call: TRBJ2-1
cdr3_length: 14
d_call: TRBD1
v_call: TRBV7-3
clone_size: NA
cdr3_aa: CASSATGGNNEQFF
cdr3_nt: TGTGCCAGCAGCGCAACAGGGGGCAACAATGAGCAGTTCTTC

j_call: TRBJ2-1
cdr3_length: 14
d_call: TRBD1
v_call: TRBV29-1
clone_size: NA
cdr3_aa: CSVRDSSSYNEQFF
cdr3_nt: TGCAGCGTCCGGGACAGTAGCTCCTACAATGAGCAGTTCTTC

j_call: TRBJ1-1
cdr3_length: 15
d_call: TRBD1
v_call: TRBV5-6
clone_size: NA
cdr3_aa: CASSSPGTGGTEAFF
cdr3_nt: TGTGCCAGCAGCTCCCCCGGGACAGGGGGAACTGAAGCTTTCTTT

j_call: TRBJ1-6
cdr3_length: 12
d_call: NA
v_call: TRBV5-8
clone_size: NA
cdr3_aa: CASRQGGSPLHF
cdr3_nt: TGTGCCAGCAGACAGGGTGGTTCACCCCTCCACTTT

j_call: TRBJ1-2
cdr3_length: 12
d_call: NA
v_call: TRBV6-1
clone_size: NA
cdr3_aa: CASSEGTYGYTF
cdr3_nt: TGTGCCAGCAGTGAAGGGACATATGGCTACACCTTC

j_call: TRBJ2-1
cdr3_length: 17
d_call: NA
v_call: TRBV7-9
clone_size: once
cdr3_aa: CASSPRPLASSYNEQFF
cdr3_nt: TGTGCCAGCAGCCCGAGGCCGTTAGCGAGCTCCTACAATGAGCAGTTCTTC

j_call: TRBJ2-5
cdr3_length: 15
d_call: NA
v_call: TRBV5-8
clone_size: once
cdr3_aa: CASSLLVFLQETQYF
cdr3_nt: TGTGCCAGCAGCCTACTAGTATTTCTCCAAGAGACCCAGTACTTC